This is a list of T cell receptor beta chains from one sample in a study of blood T cell repertoires in COVID-19. The protocol was immunoSEQ multiplex PCR, while the TCRdb copy is restricted to in-frame clones and leaves out a portion. This sample carries about 300,000 clones, over 75% of them seen once, and the ten largest clones take approximately 7.5%. The sample consisted of peripheral blood. The receptor set was obtained from a woman in her twenties or thirties with COVID-19, enrolled during active disease. The CDR3 runs from the conserved cysteine through the conserved F or W. Each record gives: CDR3 protein, CDR3 DNA, J gene, D gene, V gene. D genes are given only for firm matches.

cdr3_aa: CASSELTGVKDTQYF
cdr3_nt: TGTGCCAGCAGTGAACTGACAGGGGTTAAAGATACGCAGTATTTT
j_call: TRBJ2-3
d_call: TRBD1
v_call: TRBV6-1

cdr3_aa: CASSARSGESSDTQYF
cdr3_nt: TGTGCCAGCAGCGCCCGTTCGGGGGAGTCCTCAGATACGCAGTATTTT
j_call: TRBJ2-3
d_call: -
v_call: TRBV9

cdr3_aa: CASRAGSGTLGAEAFF
cdr3_nt: TGTGCCAGCAGGGCGGGATCCGGGACCCTGGGCGCTGAAGCTTTCTTT
j_call: TRBJ1-1
d_call: -
v_call: TRBV2

cdr3_aa: CASSQVNSGVEKLFF
cdr3_nt: TGCGCCAGCAGCCAAGTAAATTCCGGGGTTGAAAAACTGTTTTTT
j_call: TRBJ1-4
d_call: -
v_call: TRBV4-1

cdr3_aa: CASSLAGLVTNEQFF
cdr3_nt: TGTGCCAGCAGCTTAGCGGGACTAGTTACCAATGAGCAGTTCTTC
j_call: TRBJ2-1
d_call: TRBD2
v_call: TRBV7-8

cdr3_aa: CASSLDSFGYEQYF
cdr3_nt: TGTGCCAGCAGCTTGGACAGTTTTGGCTACGAGCAGTACTTC
j_call: TRBJ2-7
d_call: -
v_call: TRBV5-4

cdr3_aa: CASSLEGAETQYF
cdr3_nt: TGCGCCAGCAGCTTGGAAGGGGCAGAGACCCAGTACTTC
j_call: TRBJ2-5
d_call: -
v_call: TRBV5-1

cdr3_aa: CASSSRRETQYF
cdr3_nt: TGTGCCAGCAGTTCCCGTCGGGAGACCCAGTACTTC
j_call: TRBJ2-5
d_call: -
v_call: TRBV6-2/TRBV6-3

cdr3_aa: CASSVGLAGADTQYF
cdr3_nt: TGTGCCAGCAGCGTTGGACTAGCGGGAGCAGATACGCAGTATTTT
j_call: TRBJ2-3
d_call: TRBD2
v_call: TRBV5-4

cdr3_aa: CASSLGSVSYNEQFF
cdr3_nt: TGTGCCAGCAGCTTGGGTAGCGTCTCCTACAATGAGCAGTTCTTC
j_call: TRBJ2-1
d_call: -
v_call: TRBV5-6

cdr3_aa: CASSEQGFLTDTQYF
cdr3_nt: TGTGCCAGCAGTGAACAGGGCTTCCTCACAGATACGCAGTATTTT
j_call: TRBJ2-3
d_call: -
v_call: TRBV2

cdr3_aa: CASSKGQSSYEQYF
cdr3_nt: TGTGCCAGCAGTAAGGGACAGAGCTCCTACGAGCAGTACTTC
j_call: TRBJ2-7
d_call: TRBD1
v_call: TRBV25-1

cdr3_aa: CAIRDSRFPSGNTIYF
cdr3_nt: TGTGCCATCAGAGATTCCAGGTTCCCCTCTGGAAACACCATATATTTT
j_call: TRBJ1-3
d_call: -
v_call: TRBV10-3